This TCR beta chain stems from a study of blood T cell repertoires in COVID-19. Generated by immunoSEQ multiplex PCR, the TCRdb table keeps only in-frame clones and is missing some. The repertoire has roughly 380,000 clones, 89% of them found once; the top ten carry over 3.5%. The germline CDR1 and CDR2 sequences are SGHAT and FQDESV (reference sequence). The CDR3 loop spans 11 amino acids. V was trimmed by 5 bases and J by 6 bases, leaving 5 bases between them. This sequence originates from a woman aged 60 to 75 with COVID-19, enrolled during active disease. The chain combines TRBV11-1 with TRBJ2-1, with no clear D. The material sequenced was peripheral blood. CDR3 sequence (DNA): TGTGCCAGCAGCCGTTTCAATGAGCAGTTCTTC. This codes for CASSRFNEQFF.